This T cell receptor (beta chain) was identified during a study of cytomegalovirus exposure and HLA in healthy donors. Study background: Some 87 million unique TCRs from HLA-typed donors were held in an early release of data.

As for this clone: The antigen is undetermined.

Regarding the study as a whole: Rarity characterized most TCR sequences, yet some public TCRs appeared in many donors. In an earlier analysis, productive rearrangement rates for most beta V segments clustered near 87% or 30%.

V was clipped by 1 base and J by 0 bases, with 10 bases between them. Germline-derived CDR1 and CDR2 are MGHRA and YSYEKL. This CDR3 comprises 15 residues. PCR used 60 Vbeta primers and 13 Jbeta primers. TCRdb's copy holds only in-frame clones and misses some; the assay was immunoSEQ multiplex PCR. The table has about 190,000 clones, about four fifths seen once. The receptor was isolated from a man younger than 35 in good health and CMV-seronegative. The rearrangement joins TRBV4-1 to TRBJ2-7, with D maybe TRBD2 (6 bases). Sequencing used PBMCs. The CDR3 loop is CASSQGLASSYEQYF. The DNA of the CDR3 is TGCGCCAGCAGCCAAGGGCTAGCGAGCTCCTACGAGCAGTACTTC.